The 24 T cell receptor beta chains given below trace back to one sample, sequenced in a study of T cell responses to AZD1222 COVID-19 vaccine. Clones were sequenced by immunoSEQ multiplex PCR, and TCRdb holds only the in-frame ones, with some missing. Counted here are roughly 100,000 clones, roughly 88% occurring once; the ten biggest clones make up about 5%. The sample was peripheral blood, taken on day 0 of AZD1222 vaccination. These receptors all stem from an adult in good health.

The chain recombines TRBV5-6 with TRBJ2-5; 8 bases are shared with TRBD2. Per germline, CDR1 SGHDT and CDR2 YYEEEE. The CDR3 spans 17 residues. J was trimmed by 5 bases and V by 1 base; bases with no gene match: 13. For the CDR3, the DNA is TGTGCCAGCAGCTTGTACTCGGCGGGGGGTAGAGGGGAGACCCAGTACTTC. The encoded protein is CASSLYSAGGRGETQYF.

CDR3 residues: CASRLRGSPLHF. The CDR3 DNA reads TGTGCCAGCAGACTCAGGGGTTCACCCCTCCACTTT. The genes are TRBV28 and TRBJ1-6, with a weak D call TRBD1 (6 bases). V was trimmed by 6 bases and J by 9 bases, leaving 9 bases between them. The CDR3 extends over 12 amino acids. The germline CDR1 and CDR2 sequences are MDHEN and SYDVKM.

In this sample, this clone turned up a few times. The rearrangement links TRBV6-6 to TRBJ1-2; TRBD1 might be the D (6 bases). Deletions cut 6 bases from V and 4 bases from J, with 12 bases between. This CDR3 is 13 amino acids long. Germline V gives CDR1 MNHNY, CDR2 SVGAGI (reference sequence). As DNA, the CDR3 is TGTGCCAGCAGCCACCGGACAGCCTATGGCTACACCTTC. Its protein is CASSHRTAYGYTF.

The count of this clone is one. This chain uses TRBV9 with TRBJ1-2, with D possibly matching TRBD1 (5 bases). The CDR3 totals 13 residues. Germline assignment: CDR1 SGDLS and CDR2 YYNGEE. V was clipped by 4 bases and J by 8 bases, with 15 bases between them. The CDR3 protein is CASSPRWGEGYTF. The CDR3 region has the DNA TGTGCCAGCAGCCCCAGGTGGGGGGAAGGCTACACCTTC.

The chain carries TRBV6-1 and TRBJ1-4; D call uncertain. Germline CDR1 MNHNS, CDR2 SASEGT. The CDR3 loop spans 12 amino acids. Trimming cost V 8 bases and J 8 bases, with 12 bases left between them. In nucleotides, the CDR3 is TGTGCCAGCGGGCCAGAGATGGAAAAACTGTTTTTT. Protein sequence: CASGPEMEKLFF.

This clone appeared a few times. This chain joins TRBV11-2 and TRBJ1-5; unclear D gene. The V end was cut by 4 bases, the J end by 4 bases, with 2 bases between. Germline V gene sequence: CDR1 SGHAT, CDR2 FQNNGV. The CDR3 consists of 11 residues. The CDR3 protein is CASSSNQPQHF. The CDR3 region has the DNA TGTGCCAGCAGCTCGAATCAGCCCCAGCATTTT.

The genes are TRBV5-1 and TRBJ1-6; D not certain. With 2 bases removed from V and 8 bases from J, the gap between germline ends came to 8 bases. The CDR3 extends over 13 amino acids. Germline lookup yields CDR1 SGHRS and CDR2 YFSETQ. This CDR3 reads CASSLKSDSPLHF. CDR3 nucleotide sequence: TGCGCCAGCAGCTTAAAAAGTGATTCACCCCTCCACTTT. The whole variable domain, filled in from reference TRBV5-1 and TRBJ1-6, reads KAGVTQTPRYLIKTRGQQVTLSCSPISGHRSVSWYQQTPGQGLQFLFEYFSETQRNKGNFPGRFSGRQFSNSRSEMNVSTLELGDSALYLCASSLKSDSPLHFGNGTRLTVT.

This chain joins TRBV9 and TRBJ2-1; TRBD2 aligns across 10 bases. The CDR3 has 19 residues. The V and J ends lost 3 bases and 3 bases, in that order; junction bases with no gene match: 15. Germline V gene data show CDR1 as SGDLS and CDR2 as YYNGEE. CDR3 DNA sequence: TGTGCCAGCAGCGACCCTACCCTGCAAGCGGGGGGGCACTACAATGAGCAGTTCTTC. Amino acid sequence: CASSDPTLQAGGHYNEQFF.

The CDR3 DNA reads TGTGCCACCATCCCCGAGGGTAGGGGTAGAGATACGCAGTATTTT. Translating gives CATIPEGRGRDTQYF. The J gene is TRBJ2-3, the V gene TRBV7-2; D possibly matches TRBD1 or TRBD2 (5 bases each). From germline, CDR1 is SGHTA and CDR2 FQGNSA. There are 15 residues in the CDR3. Deletions cut 10 bases from V and 5 bases from J, with 22 bases between.

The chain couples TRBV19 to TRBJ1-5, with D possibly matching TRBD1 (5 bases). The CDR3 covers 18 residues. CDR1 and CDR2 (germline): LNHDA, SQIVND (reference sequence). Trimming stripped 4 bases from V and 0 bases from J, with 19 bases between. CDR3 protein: CASSRTGTVFNSNQPQHF. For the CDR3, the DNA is TGTGCCAGTAGTAGGACCGGGACGGTCTTTAATAGCAATCAGCCCCAGCATTTT.

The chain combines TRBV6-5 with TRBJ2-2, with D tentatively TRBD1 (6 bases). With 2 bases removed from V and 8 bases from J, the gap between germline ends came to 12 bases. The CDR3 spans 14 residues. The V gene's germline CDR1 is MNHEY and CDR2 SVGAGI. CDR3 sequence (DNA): TGTGCCAGCAGTTACCGGACAGCGAGTGGGGAGCTGTTTTTT. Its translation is CASSYRTASGELFF.

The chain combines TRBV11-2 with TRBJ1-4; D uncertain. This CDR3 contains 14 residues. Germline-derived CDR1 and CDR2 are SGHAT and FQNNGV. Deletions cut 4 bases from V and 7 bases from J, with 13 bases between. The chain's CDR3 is CASSSLRGSEKLFF. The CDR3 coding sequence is TGTGCCAGCAGCTCGCTACGGGGAAGTGAAAAACTGTTTTTT.

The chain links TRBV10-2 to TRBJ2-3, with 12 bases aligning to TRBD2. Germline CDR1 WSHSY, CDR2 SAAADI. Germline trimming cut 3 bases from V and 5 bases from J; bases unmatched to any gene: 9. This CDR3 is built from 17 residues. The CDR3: CASSDLTSGGPRDTQYF. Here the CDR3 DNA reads TGCGCCAGCAGTGATCTGACTAGCGGGGGCCCTCGAGATACGCAGTATTTT.

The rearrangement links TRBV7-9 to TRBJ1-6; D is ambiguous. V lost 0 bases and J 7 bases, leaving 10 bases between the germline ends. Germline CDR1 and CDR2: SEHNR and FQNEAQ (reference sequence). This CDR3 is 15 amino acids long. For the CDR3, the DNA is TGTGCCAGCAGCTTAGCGCTCGGTAACAATTCACCCCTCCACTTT. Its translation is CASSLALGNNSPLHF.

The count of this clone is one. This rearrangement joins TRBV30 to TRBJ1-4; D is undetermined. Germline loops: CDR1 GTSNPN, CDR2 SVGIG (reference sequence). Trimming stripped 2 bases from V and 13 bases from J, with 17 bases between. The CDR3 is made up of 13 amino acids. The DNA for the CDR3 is TGTGCCTGGAGTCGGAGCATCCTTGGAGGACTGTTTTTT. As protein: CAWSRSILGGLFF.

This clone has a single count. The CDR3 protein is CASNLVRAYGYTF. In DNA form, the CDR3 reads TGTGCCAGCAATCTTGTCAGGGCTTATGGCTACACCTTC. The chain employs TRBV28 and TRBJ1-2; tentative D call: TRBD1 (5 bases). There are 13 residues in the CDR3. Germline V gene sequence: CDR1 MDHEN, CDR2 SYDVKM. The V gene lost 7 bases and the J gene lost 5 bases, with 14 bases spanning the gap.

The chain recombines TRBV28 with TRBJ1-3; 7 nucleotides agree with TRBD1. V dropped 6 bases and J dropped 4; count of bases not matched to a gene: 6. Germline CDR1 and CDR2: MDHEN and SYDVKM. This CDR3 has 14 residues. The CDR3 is CASRPTGMGNTIYF. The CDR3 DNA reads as TGTGCCAGCAGGCCGACAGGGATGGGAAACACCATATATTTT.

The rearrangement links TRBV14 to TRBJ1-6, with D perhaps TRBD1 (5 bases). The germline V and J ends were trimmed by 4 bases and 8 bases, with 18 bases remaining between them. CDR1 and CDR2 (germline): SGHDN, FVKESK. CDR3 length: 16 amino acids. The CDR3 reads CASSPSGFREDSPLHF. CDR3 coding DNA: TGTGCCAGCAGCCCCTCGGGTTTCAGGGAGGATTCACCCCTCCACTTT. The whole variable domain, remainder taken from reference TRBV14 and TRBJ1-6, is EAGVTQFPSHSVIEKGQTVTLRCDPISGHDNLYWYRRVMGKEIKFLLHFVKESKQDESGMPNNRFLAERTGGTYSTLKVQPAELEDSGVYFCASSPSGFREDSPLHFGNGTRLTVT.

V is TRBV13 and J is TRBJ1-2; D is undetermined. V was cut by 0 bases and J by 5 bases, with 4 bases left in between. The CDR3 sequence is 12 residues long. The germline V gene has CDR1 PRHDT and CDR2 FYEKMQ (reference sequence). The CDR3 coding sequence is TGTGCCAGCAGCTTAGGGGGGTATGGCTACACCTTC. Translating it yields CASSLGGYGYTF.

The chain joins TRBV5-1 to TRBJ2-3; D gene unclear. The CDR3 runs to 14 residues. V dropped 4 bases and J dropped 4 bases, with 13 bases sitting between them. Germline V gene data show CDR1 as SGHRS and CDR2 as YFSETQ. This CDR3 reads CASSPRPLADTQYF. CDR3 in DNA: TGCGCCAGCAGCCCCAGACCCCTTGCAGATACGCAGTATTTT.

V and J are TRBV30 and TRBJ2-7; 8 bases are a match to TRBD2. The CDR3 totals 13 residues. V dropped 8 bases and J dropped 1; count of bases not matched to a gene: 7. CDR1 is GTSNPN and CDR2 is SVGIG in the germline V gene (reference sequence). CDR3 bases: TGTGCCCGCCGCCAGCGGGGGTCCTACGAGCAGTACTTC. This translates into CARRQRGSYEQYF.

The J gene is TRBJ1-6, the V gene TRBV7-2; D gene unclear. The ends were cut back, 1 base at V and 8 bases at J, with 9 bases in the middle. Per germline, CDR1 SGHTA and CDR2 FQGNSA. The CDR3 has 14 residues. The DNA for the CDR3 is TGTGCCAGCAGCTTAGTGAGTCTGGATTCACCCCTCCACTTT. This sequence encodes CASSLVSLDSPLHF.

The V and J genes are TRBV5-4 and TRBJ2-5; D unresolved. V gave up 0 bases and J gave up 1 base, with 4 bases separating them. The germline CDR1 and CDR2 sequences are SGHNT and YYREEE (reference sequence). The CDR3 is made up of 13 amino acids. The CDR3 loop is CASSLGPQETQYF. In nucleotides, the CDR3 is TGTGCCAGCAGCTTGGGACCCCAAGAGACCCAGTACTTC.

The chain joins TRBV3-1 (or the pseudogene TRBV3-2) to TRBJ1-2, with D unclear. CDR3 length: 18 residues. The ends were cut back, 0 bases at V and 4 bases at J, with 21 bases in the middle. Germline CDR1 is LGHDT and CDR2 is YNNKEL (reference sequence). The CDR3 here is CASSQDRYPVLTGYGYTF. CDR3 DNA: TGTGCCAGCAGCCAAGATCGCTACCCGGTCCTAACGGGCTATGGCTACACCTTC.